This T cell receptor (beta chain) was recorded in a study of early stage breast cancer tumors. Study outcomes and limitations: Tumors had approximately 2.5-fold higher T cell density than normal breast.

The table came from immunoSEQ multiplex PCR; TCRdb's copy has only in-frame clones and leaves some out. The repertoire holds roughly 60,000 clones, with 70% to 80% as singletons. Comment on this clone: What it binds is unknown.

Looked up from germline, CDR1 is MGHRA and CDR2 is YSYEKL. J gave up 3 bases and V 3 bases, and 17 bases lay outside the gene matches. CDR3 size: 19 residues. This chain joins TRBV4-1 and TRBJ2-5, with 9 bases matching TRBD2. Sequencing was carried out using blood. The clonotype comes from a person aged 25 to 45 with breast cancer. The CDR3 protein is CASSQNGALLAGGEETQYF. CDR3 DNA: TGCGCCAGCAGCCAGAACGGGGCACTACTCGCGGGAGGGGAAGAGACCCAGTACTTC.